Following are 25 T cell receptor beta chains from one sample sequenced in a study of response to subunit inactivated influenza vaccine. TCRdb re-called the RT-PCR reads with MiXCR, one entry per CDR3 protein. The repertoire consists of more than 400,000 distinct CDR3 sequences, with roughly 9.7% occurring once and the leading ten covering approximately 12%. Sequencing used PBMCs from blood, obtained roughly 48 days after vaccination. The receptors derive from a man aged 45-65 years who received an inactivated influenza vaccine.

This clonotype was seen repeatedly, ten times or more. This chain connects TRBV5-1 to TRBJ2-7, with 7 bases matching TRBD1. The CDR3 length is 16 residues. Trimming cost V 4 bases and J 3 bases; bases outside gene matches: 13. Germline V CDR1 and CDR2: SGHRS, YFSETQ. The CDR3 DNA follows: TGCGCCAGCAGCACCGTGACAGGGTCGTTCTTCTACGAGCAGTACTTC. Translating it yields CASSTVTGSFFYEQYF.

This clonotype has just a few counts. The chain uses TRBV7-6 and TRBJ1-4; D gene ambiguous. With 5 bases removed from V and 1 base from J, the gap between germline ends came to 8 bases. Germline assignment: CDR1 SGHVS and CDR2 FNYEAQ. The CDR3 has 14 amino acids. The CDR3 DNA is TGTGCCAGCAGCCCCGAAAGAACTAATGAAAAACTGTTTTTT. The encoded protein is CASSPERTNEKLFF. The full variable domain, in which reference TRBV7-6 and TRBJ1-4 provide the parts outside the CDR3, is GAGVSQSPRYKVTKRGQDVALRCDPISGHVSLYWYRQALGQGPEFLTYFNYEAQQDKSGLPNDRFSAERPEGSISTLTIQRTEQRDSAMYRCASSPERTNEKLFFGSGTQLSVL.

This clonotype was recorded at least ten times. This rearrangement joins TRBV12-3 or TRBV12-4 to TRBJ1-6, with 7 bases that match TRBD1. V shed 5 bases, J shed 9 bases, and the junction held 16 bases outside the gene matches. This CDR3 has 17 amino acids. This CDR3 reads CASSPSVVGGVSSPLHF. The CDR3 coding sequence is TGTGCCAGCAGTCCCTCGGTGGTAGGGGGCGTCTCTTCACCCCTCCACTTT.

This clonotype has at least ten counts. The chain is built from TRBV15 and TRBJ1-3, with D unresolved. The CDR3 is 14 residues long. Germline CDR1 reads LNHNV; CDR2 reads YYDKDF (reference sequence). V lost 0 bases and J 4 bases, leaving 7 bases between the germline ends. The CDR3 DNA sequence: TGTGCCACCAGCAGAGAGACAAAAGGAAACACCATATATTTT. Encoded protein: CATSRETKGNTIYF. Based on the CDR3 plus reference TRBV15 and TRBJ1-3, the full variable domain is DAMVIQNPRYQVTQFGKPVTLSCSQTLNHNVMYWYQQKSSQAPKLLFHYYDKDFNNEADTPDNFQSRRPNTSFCFLDIRSPGLGDTAMYLCATSRETKGNTIYFGEGSWLTVV.

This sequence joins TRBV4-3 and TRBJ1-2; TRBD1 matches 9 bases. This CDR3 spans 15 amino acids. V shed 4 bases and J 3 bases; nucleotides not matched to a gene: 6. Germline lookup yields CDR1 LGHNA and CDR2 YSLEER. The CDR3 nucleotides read TGCGCCAGCAGCCCGGGACAGGGATTTTACTATGGCTACACCTTC. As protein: CASSPGQGFYYGYTF.

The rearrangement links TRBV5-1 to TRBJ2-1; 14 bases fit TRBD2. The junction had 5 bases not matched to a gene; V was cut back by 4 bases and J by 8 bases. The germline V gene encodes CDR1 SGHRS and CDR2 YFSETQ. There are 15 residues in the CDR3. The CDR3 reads CASSPGLAGVHEQFF. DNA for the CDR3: TGCGCCAGCAGCCCGGGACTAGCGGGAGTCCATGAGCAGTTCTTC.

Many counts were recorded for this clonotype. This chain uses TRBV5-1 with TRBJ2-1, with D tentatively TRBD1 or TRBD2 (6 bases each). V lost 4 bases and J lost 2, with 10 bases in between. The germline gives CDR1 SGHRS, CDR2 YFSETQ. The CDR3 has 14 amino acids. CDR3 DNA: TGCGCCAGCAGCCCAAGGGGGGCCTACAATGAGCAGTTCTTC. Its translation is CASSPRGAYNEQFF.

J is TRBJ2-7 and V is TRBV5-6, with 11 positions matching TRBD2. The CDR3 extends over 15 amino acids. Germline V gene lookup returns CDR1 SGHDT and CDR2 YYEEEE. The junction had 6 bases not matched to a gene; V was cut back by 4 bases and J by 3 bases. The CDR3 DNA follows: TGTGCCAGCAGCATTAGCGGGGGGGGATTCTACGAGCAGTACTTC. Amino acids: CASSISGGGFYEQYF.

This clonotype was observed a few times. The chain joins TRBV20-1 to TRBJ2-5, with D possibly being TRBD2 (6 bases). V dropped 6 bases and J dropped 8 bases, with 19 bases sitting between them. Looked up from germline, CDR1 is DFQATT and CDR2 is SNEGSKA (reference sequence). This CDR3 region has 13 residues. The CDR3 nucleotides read TGCAGTGCGGGACTCCTGGGCCATGATACCCAGTACTTC. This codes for CSAGLLGHDTQYF.

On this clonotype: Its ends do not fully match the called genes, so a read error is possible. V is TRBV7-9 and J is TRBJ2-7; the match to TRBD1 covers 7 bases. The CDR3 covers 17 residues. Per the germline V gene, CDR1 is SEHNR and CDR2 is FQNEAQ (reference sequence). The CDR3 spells CASNLAETGKVSYEQYF. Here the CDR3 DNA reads TGTGCCAGCAACTTAGCCGAGACAGGGAAAGTCTCCTACGAGCAGTACTTC.

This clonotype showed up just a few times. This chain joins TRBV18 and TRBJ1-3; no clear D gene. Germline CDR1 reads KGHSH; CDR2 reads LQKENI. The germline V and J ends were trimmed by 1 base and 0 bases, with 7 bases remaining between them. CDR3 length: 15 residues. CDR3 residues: CASSPRGASGNTIYF. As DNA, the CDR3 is TGTGCCAGCTCACCACGGGGAGCCTCTGGAAACACCATATATTTT.

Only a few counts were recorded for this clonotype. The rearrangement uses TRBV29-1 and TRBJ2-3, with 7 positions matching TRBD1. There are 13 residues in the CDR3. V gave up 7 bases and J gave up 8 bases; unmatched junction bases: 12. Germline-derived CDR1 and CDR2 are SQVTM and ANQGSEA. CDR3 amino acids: CSGGNDRASTQYF. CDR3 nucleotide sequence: TGCAGCGGAGGAAATGACAGGGCGAGTACGCAGTATTTT.

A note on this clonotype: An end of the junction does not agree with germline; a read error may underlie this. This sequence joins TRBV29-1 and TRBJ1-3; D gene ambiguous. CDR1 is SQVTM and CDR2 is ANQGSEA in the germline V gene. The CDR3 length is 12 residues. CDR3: CSVEGAGNTIYF. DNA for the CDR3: TGCAGCGTTGAAGGCGCTGGGAACACCATATATTTT.

This chain's CDR3 is CSARDRTGGGRGDTQYF. In nucleotides, the CDR3 is TGCAGTGCTAGAGATCGAACCGGTGGAGGGCGTGGTGATACGCAGTATTTT. The genes are TRBV20-1 and TRBJ2-3, with D perhaps TRBD2 (6 bases). V dropped 0 bases and J dropped 6 bases, with 22 bases sitting between them. This CDR3 contains 17 residues. The V gene's germline CDR1 is DFQATT and CDR2 SNEGSKA (reference sequence).

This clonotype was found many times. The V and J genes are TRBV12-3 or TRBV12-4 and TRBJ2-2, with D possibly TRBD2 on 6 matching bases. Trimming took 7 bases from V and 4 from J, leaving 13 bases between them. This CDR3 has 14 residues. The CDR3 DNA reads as TGTGCCAGCATGAGGAGGGTTTTCACCGGGGAGCTGTTTTTT. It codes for CASMRRVFTGELFF.

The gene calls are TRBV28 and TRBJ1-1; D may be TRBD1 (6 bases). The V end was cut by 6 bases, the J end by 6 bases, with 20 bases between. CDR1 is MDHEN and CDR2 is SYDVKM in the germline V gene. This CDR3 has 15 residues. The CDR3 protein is CASREGPRGGSEAFF. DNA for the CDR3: TGTGCCAGCAGAGAGGGTCCCAGGGGAGGTTCTGAAGCTTTCTTT. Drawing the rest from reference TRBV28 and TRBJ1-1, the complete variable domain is DVKVTQSSRYLVKRTGEKVFLECVQDMDHENMFWYRQDPGLGLRLIYFSYDVKMKEKGDIPEGYSVSREKKERFSLILESASTNQTSMYLCASREGPRGGSEAFFGQGTRLTVV.

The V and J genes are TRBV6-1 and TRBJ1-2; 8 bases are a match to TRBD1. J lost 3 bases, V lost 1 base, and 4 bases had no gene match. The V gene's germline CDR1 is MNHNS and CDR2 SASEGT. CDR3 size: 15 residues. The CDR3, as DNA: TGTGCCAGCAGTGAAGGGACAGGGTCGTACTATGGCTACACCTTC. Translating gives CASSEGTGSYYGYTF.

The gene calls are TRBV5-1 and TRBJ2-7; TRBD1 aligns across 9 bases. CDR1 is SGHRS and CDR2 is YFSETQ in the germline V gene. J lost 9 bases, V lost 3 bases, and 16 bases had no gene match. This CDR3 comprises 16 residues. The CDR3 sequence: CASSSGQSTGQGMQYF. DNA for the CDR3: TGCGCCAGCAGCTCGGGACAATCAACGGGACAGGGTATGCAGTACTTC.

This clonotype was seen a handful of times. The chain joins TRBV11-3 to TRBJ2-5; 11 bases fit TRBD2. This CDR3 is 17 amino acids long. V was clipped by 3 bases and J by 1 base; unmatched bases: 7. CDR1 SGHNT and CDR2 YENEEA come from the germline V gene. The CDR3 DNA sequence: TGTGCCAGCAGCTTGGGGGGACTAGCGGATGCCCAAGAGACCCAGTACTTC. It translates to CASSLGGLADAQETQYF.

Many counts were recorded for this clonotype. CDR3 nucleotide sequence: TGTGCCAGCAGCCCTAATAGACCGGGACTAGCGGGATACGAGCAGTACTTC. This translates into CASSPNRPGLAGYEQYF. The rearrangement joins TRBV7-9 to TRBJ2-7; 13 bases align to TRBD2. CDR3 size: 17 residues. Germline V gives CDR1 SEHNR, CDR2 FQNEAQ (reference sequence). With 5 bases clipped from V and 4 bases from J, the junction kept 11 bases outside the gene matches.

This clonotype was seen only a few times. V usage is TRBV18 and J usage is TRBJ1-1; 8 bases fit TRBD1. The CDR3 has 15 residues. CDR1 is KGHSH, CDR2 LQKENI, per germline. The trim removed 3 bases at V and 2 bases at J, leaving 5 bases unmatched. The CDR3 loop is CASSPQQGGNTEAFF. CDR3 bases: TGTGCCAGCTCACCTCAACAGGGGGGCAACACTGAAGCTTTCTTT.

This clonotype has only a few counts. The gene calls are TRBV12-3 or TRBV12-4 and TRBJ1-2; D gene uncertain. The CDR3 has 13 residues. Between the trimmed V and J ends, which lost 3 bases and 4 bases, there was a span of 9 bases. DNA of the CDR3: TGTGCCAGCAGTTTGTCACGTCTCTATGGCTACACCTTC. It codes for CASSLSRLYGYTF.

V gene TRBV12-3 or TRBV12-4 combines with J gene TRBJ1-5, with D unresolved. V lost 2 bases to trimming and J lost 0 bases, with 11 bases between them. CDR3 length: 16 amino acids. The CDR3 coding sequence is TGTGCCAGCAGTTTATTTGCGGGCGGTAGCAATCAGCCCCAGCATTTT. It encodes CASSLFAGGSNQPQHF.

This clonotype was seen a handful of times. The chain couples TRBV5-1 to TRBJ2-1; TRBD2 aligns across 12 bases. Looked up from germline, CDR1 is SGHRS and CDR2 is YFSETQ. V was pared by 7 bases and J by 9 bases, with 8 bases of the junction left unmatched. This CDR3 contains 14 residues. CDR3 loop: CASCETSGSGEQFF. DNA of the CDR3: TGCGCCAGCTGCGAGACTAGCGGGAGTGGTGAGCAGTTCTTC. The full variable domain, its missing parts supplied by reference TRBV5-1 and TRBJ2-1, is KAGVTQTPRYLIKTRGQQVTLSCSPISGHRSVSWYQQTPGQGLQFLFEYFSETQRNKGNFPGRFSGRQFSNSRSEMNVSTLELGDSALYLCASCETSGSGEQFFGPGTRLTVL.

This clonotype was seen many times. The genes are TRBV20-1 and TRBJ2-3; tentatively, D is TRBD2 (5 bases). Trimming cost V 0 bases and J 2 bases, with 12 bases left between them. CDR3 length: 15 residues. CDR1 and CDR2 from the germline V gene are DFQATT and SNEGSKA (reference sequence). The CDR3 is CSAREAGGITDTQYF. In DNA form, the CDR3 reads TGCAGTGCTAGAGAGGCGGGTGGGATCACAGATACGCAGTATTTT.